This is a list of T cell receptor beta chains from one sample in a study of blood T cell repertoires in COVID-19. The method was immunoSEQ multiplex PCR; TCRdb's version includes in-frame clones alone and lacks a portion of them. The table lists approximately 120,000 clones, around 82% of them singletons, with approximately 5.8% in the top ten. The source material was peripheral blood. These receptors were taken from a man aged 80 or over with active or convalescent COVID-19. CDR3s include the opening cysteine and the closing phenylalanine or tryptophan. D genes are given only for firm matches. Clone size, where shown, is once, few, many, or a class for clones that have expanded.

abundance: .
d_gene: TRBD2
v_gene: TRBV7-8
j_gene: TRBJ2-5
CDR3nt: TGTGCCAGCAGCAAACGGACTAGCGGGGGCCAAGAGACCCAGTACTTC
CDR3aa: CASSKRTSGGQETQYF

abundance: .
d_gene: .
v_gene: TRBV21-1
j_gene: TRBJ1-1
CDR3nt: TGTGCCAGCAGCAATTCCCAGGTAATGAACACTGAAGCTTTCTTT
CDR3aa: CASSNSQVMNTEAFF

abundance: once
d_gene: .
v_gene: TRBV18
j_gene: TRBJ1-2
CDR3nt: TGTGCCAGCTCCAAACCTCTCAGGGAACAGTTTTATGGCTACACCTTC
CDR3aa: CASSKPLREQFYGYTF

abundance: .
d_gene: TRBD1
v_gene: TRBV10-3
j_gene: TRBJ2-3
CDR3nt: TGTGCCATCAGGCCGGGACAGGAGAGCACAGATACGCAGTATTTT
CDR3aa: CAIRPGQESTDTQYF

abundance: .
d_gene: TRBD2
v_gene: TRBV19
j_gene: TRBJ2-7
CDR3nt: TGTGCCAGTAGTAGTGGCGGGGGGGCCTACGAGCAGTACTTC
CDR3aa: CASSSGGGAYEQYF

abundance: once
d_gene: .
v_gene: TRBV28
j_gene: TRBJ2-7
CDR3nt: TGTGCCAGCAGTTTTACGGGCGAGCAGTACTTC
CDR3aa: CASSFTGEQYF

abundance: .
d_gene: TRBD1
v_gene: TRBV27
j_gene: TRBJ1-2
CDR3nt: TGTGCCAGCAGTTACAGGGGGCTGAACTATGGCTACACCTTC
CDR3aa: CASSYRGLNYGYTF

abundance: .
d_gene: TRBD1
v_gene: TRBV20-1
j_gene: TRBJ2-5
CDR3nt: TGCAGGGCGGACAGGGGAGAGACCCAGTACTTC
CDR3aa: CRADRGETQYF

abundance: .
d_gene: .
v_gene: TRBV29-1
j_gene: TRBJ1-2
CDR3nt: TGCAGCGCCGATAGTGGCTACACCTTC
CDR3aa: CSADSGYTF

abundance: .
d_gene: TRBD2
v_gene: TRBV2
j_gene: TRBJ2-2
CDR3nt: TGTGCCAGCAGTGAACGGGGGGCGAACACCGGGGAGCTGTTTTTT
CDR3aa: CASSERGANTGELFF

abundance: .
d_gene: .
v_gene: TRBV18
j_gene: TRBJ2-5
CDR3nt: TGTGCCAGCTCACTACAGAGAGGGAACCAAGAGACCCAGTACTTC
CDR3aa: CASSLQRGNQETQYF

abundance: .
d_gene: .
v_gene: TRBV15
j_gene: TRBJ2-3
CDR3nt: TGTGCCATCACGAGACAGAGCACAGATACGCAGTATTTT
CDR3aa: CAITRQSTDTQYF

abundance: .
d_gene: .
v_gene: TRBV6-5
j_gene: TRBJ2-7
CDR3nt: TGTGCCAGCATCCTTCAGGGAGGTACCTACGAGCAGTACTTC
CDR3aa: CASILQGGTYEQYF

abundance: .
d_gene: .
v_gene: TRBV6-5
j_gene: TRBJ1-1
CDR3nt: TGTGCCAGCACCTCATCCCCGTTTGGCGGTGAAGCTTTCTTT
CDR3aa: CASTSSPFGGEAFF

abundance: .
d_gene: TRBD1
v_gene: TRBV19
j_gene: TRBJ2-2
CDR3nt: TGTGCCAGTAGCCCGGACAGGGCGGTCGGGGAGCTGTTTTTT
CDR3aa: CASSPDRAVGELFF

abundance: once
d_gene: TRBD1
v_gene: TRBV6-5
j_gene: TRBJ1-5
CDR3nt: TGTGCCAGCAGGAGACAGGGGGCGGGCGGTCAGCCCCAGCATTTT
CDR3aa: CASRRQGAGGQPQHF

abundance: .
d_gene: TRBD2
v_gene: TRBV10-3
j_gene: TRBJ2-1
CDR3nt: TGTGCCATCAGTGCAACTAGCGGGGGGGCGGATGATGAGCAGTTCTTC
CDR3aa: CAISATSGGADDEQFF

abundance: .
d_gene: TRBD1
v_gene: TRBV3-1/TRBV3-2
j_gene: TRBJ1-1
CDR3nt: TGTGCCAGCATGCCGGGACAGGGGGCACTGGCTTTCTTT
CDR3aa: CASMPGQGALAFF